Below, 14 T cell receptor beta chains from the same sample are listed, as sequenced in a study of T cell changes during pregnancy in multiple sclerosis. Measured with immunoSEQ multiplex PCR; TCRdb has only the in-frame clones, and not every one. The sample includes approximately 33,000 clones, almost 90% seen only once; the top ten take less than 0.9%. The sequencing used CD4+ T cells from peripheral blood mononuclear cells, collected in the first trimester of pregnancy. Source of these receptors: a female donor in good health, enrolled as a control in a pregnancy study.

This clone was observed a few times. The chain recombines TRBV18 with TRBJ2-7; TRBD1 is a possible D gene (6 bases). This CDR3 has 13 residues. V shed 5 bases and J shed 3 bases, with 11 bases lying between them. The germline gives CDR1 KGHSH, CDR2 LQKENI. The CDR3 spells CASSSGTIYEQYF. The CDR3 DNA reads TGTGCCAGCTCATCCGGGACAATCTACGAGCAGTACTTC.

The genes are TRBV9 and TRBJ2-3, with no clear D. Germline V gene lookup returns CDR1 SGDLS and CDR2 YYNGEE. V was clipped by 1 base and J by 6 bases, with 9 bases between them. The CDR3 loop spans 13 amino acids. The CDR3 spells CASSVSYEDTQYF. CDR3 sequence (DNA): TGTGCCAGCAGCGTATCTTATGAGGATACGCAGTATTTT.

This chain uses TRBV19 with TRBJ1-5; TRBD1 aligns across 8 bases. This CDR3 contains 15 residues. V shed 7 bases, J shed 4 bases, and the junction held 9 bases outside the gene matches. The V gene's germline CDR1 is LNHDA and CDR2 SQIVND (reference sequence). The CDR3 nucleotides are TGTGCCAGTACCCTTGCCCACAGGGGGAATCAGCCCCAGCATTTT. It specifies CASTLAHRGNQPQHF.

The rearrangement uses TRBV15 and TRBJ1-5, with 9 bases matching TRBD1. Germline trimming cut 5 bases from V and 7 bases from J; bases unmatched to any gene: 15. This CDR3 has 17 residues. Per germline, CDR1 LNHNV and CDR2 YYDKDF (reference sequence). CDR3 coding DNA: TGTGCCACCAGCGGGGGAACCGGGACAGGGACCCCCCAGCCCCAGCATTTT. Protein sequence: CATSGGTGTGTPQPQHF.

The chain has TRBV4-2 and TRBJ1-1; D gene uncertain. In germline, CDR1 is LGHNA, CDR2 YNFKEQ. The CDR3 consists of 14 residues. V was pared by 0 bases and J by 1 base, with 6 bases between. CDR3 sequence: CASSQEKQNTEAFF. CDR3 sequence (DNA): TGTGCCAGCAGCCAAGAAAAACAGAACACTGAAGCTTTCTTT.

The rearrangement uses TRBV6-4 and TRBJ1-3; TRBD1 matches at 9 bases. Germline V lookup: CDR1 MRHNA, CDR2 SNTAGT. With 6 bases clipped from V and 2 bases from J, the junction kept 2 bases outside the gene matches. The CDR3 spans 14 residues. For the CDR3, the DNA is TGTGCCAGCAGGCGACAGGGGGCTGGAAACACCATATATTTT. Translating gives CASRRQGAGNTIYF.

The chain combines TRBV30 with TRBJ2-5; D gene uncertain. The length of the CDR3 is 12 residues. Germline assignment: CDR1 GTSNPN and CDR2 SVGIG (reference sequence). The V end was cut by 2 bases, the J end by 4 bases, with 8 bases between. The CDR3, as DNA: TGTGCCTGGAGTAATTTCCGAGAGACCCAGTACTTC. This encodes CAWSNFRETQYF.

The gene calls are TRBV7-9 and TRBJ2-1, with 9 bases matching TRBD1. Trimming took 5 bases from V and 6 from J; bases not matched to a gene: 8. The CDR3 totals 15 residues. Germline V gene lookup returns CDR1 SEHNR and CDR2 FQNEAQ (reference sequence). CDR3 residues: CASSTDRGRTNEQFF. The DNA of the CDR3 is TGTGCCAGCAGCACTGACAGGGGGAGGACCAATGAGCAGTTCTTC.

A note on this clone: This CDR3 is also generated by other DNA sequences in the sample. This rearrangement joins TRBV30 to TRBJ2-7; no firm D call. The CDR3 has 13 amino acids. Trimming shortened V by 0 bases and J by 3 bases, and 9 bases separated the two germline ends. Germline V gene lookup returns CDR1 GTSNPN and CDR2 SVGIG (reference sequence). CDR3 in DNA: TGTGCCTGGAGTGTAAGTCTATACTACGAGCAGTACTTC. The encoded protein is CAWSVSLYYEQYF.

V usage is TRBV18 and J usage is TRBJ1-5, with a possible D match to TRBD1 (6 bases). Trimming stripped 6 bases from V and 5 bases from J, with 14 bases between. Germline V gene lookup returns CDR1 KGHSH and CDR2 LQKENI. The CDR3 runs 14 residues. The CDR3 here is CASSLGQGYQPQHF. Here the CDR3 DNA reads TGTGCCAGCTCCCTAGGTCAGGGGTATCAGCCCCAGCATTTT.

V and J are TRBV19 and TRBJ1-4; D is possibly TRBD1 (6 bases). Germline V gene lookup returns CDR1 LNHDA and CDR2 SQIVND (reference sequence). The V end lost 0 bases, the J end lost 4 bases, and 21 bases lay between the germline ends. This CDR3 has 19 residues. DNA for the CDR3: TGTGCCAGTAGTATAGAATCGGACAGAGGGCAAGTCGGTAATGAAAAACTGTTTTTT. Encoded protein: CASSIESDRGQVGNEKLFF.

The chain joins TRBV5-6 to TRBJ2-7; 7 bases align to TRBD1. V lost 1 base and J lost 6; bases outside the gene matches: 4. The CDR3 has 13 residues. Germline CDR1 SGHDT, CDR2 YYEEEE. CDR3 coding DNA: TGTGCCAGCAGCTTGCAGGGACAGATCGAGCAGTACTTC. This sequence encodes CASSLQGQIEQYF.

The V gene is TRBV5-6, the J gene TRBJ2-7; 10 bases line up with TRBD1. This CDR3 contains 15 residues. V was clipped by 4 bases and J by 3 bases; unmatched bases: 7. Germline loops: CDR1 SGHDT, CDR2 YYEEEE. CDR3 amino acids: CASSLPGTGDYEQYF. In DNA, the CDR3 is TGTGCCAGCAGCCTTCCCGGGACAGGGGACTACGAGCAGTACTTC.

CDR3 DNA sequence: TGTGCCAGCTCAACCTCGGGAGGGAGCTCTGGAAACACCATATATTTT. Its translation is CASSTSGGSSGNTIYF. V is TRBV18 and J is TRBJ1-3, with D hard to call. This CDR3 region has 16 residues. Germline V lookup: CDR1 KGHSH, CDR2 LQKENI. V gave up 5 bases and J gave up 0 bases, with 14 bases separating them.